Listed here are 3 T cell receptor beta chains from one sample, sequenced in a study of blood T cells in healthy people across ages. Primed by a sample-barcoded 5' primer and a J-beta primer mix, a second PCR proceeded for roughly 7 to 11 cycles. TCRdb re-called the 5' RACE reads with MiXCR, one entry per CDR3 protein. The sample records around 940,000 distinct CDR3 sequences, just over 50% being singletons. Source material: blood. These receptor sequences come from a woman aged 55-69 years in good health.

Only a few counts were recorded for this clonotype. V and J are TRBV28 and TRBJ2-7; D tentatively reads TRBD1 or TRBD2 (5 bases each). Trimming took 4 bases from V and 0 from J, leaving 16 bases between them. This CDR3 spans 16 amino acids. The germline V gene encodes CDR1 MDHEN and CDR2 SYDVKM. The CDR3 loop reads CASSYGTLRASYEQYF. The CDR3 DNA reads TGTGCCAGCAGTTACGGGACGCTCCGGGCCTCCTACGAGCAGTACTTC.

This clonotype was recorded a few times. The gene calls are TRBV4-3 and TRBJ2-3; D is perhaps TRBD2 (6 bases). V was clipped by 1 base and J by 9 bases, with 23 bases between them. The CDR3 has 17 amino acids. Germline V lookup: CDR1 LGHNA, CDR2 YSLEER. The CDR3 nucleotides read TGCGCCAGCAGCCAAGGTCCTAGCATGCCGAGCGCGGGAACGCAGTATTTT. Translating gives CASSQGPSMPSAGTQYF.

The chain has TRBV7-2 and TRBJ2-7; 8 positions match TRBD2. V lost 5 bases and J lost 0; bases outside the gene matches: 3. The germline CDR1 and CDR2 sequences are SGHTA and FQGNSA. The length of the CDR3 is 14 residues. The CDR3 sequence: CASSASGPSYEQYF. The CDR3 DNA reads TGTGCCAGCAGCGCTAGCGGGCCCTCCTACGAGCAGTACTTC. The complete variable domain, with remaining parts taken from reference TRBV7-2 and TRBJ2-7, reads GAGVSQSPSNKVTEKGKDVELRCDPISGHTALYWYRQSLGQGLEFLIYFQGNSAPDKSGLPSDRFSAERTGGSVSTLTIQRTQQEDSAVYLCASSASGPSYEQYFGPGTRLTVT.